This record concerns one T cell receptor (beta chain) sequence. The data derive from a study of blood T cell repertoires in COVID-19. Overall study: From the United States, Italy and Spain came samples of acute and convalescent COVID-19. PBMCs, B-cell-depleted T cells, or T cells provided the cDNA or gDNA that made up the material.

Source study methods: Nucleated cell number was recorded as an estimate derived from reference gene primer amplification. Method: immunoSEQ multiplex PCR; TCRdb's copy keeps in-frame clones and lacks some. That table is the source of V, J and clone size, and D and trimming were worked out from the DNA. Of hundreds of thousands of clones listed, around 88% are singletons. The V end was cut by 4 bases, the J end by 6 bases, with 15 bases between. Germline V gene data show CDR1 as SGHAT and CDR2 as FQNNGV. The CDR3 loop spans 14 amino acids. The sequenced material came from PBMCs or T cells enriched from blood (not recorded which). V and J are TRBV11-2 and TRBJ1-2; D uncertain. The TCR was taken from a woman in her 40s with acute COVID-19. The DNA for the CDR3 is TGTGCCAGCAGCTCTCCTTCGCGGAGGGATGGCTACACCTTC. Its protein product is CASSSPSRRDGYTF.